The rows below give T cell receptor beta chains drawn from one sample of a study of blood T cell repertoires in COVID-19. The data were produced by immunoSEQ multiplex PCR, yet TCRdb's version contains in-frame clones alone and is incomplete. This table holds around 100,000 clones, about 90% found once. The sequenced sample was peripheral blood. The receptors shown here come from a man under 40 in a cohort sampled during active COVID-19. CDR3s include the opening cysteine and the closing phenylalanine or tryptophan.

cdr3_aa	v_call	j_call
CASSLFGTVNIQYF	TRBV5-1	TRBJ2-4
CAWSVQGGGQPQHF	TRBV30	TRBJ1-5
CASCRDSKQETQYF	TRBV2	TRBJ2-5
CASSLRRGAPGQFF	TRBV27	TRBJ2-1
CASSPGQNTGELFF	TRBV18	TRBJ2-2
CASRQAGTDTQYF	TRBV5-1	TRBJ2-3
CAWKPGAGQPQHF	TRBV30	TRBJ1-5
CATSRDGGQGSGAFF	TRBV15	TRBJ1-1
CASRHTDRGLLGYTF	TRBV6-6	TRBJ1-2
CASSYEISYNEQFF	TRBV6-6	TRBJ2-1
CASSPRLLDANQPQHF	TRBV7-2	TRBJ1-5
CASSPFQGADGYTF	TRBV6-4	TRBJ1-2
CASSPGRENTEAFF	TRBV7-9	TRBJ1-1
CASSDGSGTDTQYF	TRBV2	TRBJ2-3
CASSHSGGITDTQYF	TRBV28	TRBJ2-3
CASSLPGGLYEQYF	TRBV11-2	TRBJ2-7
CAWSVRTGGREQYF	TRBV30	TRBJ2-7
CASSEQGAANEKLFF	TRBV25-1	TRBJ1-4
CASSLQGGTEAFF	TRBV12-3/TRBV12-4	TRBJ1-1
CASSLVGVPANTEAFF	TRBV7-9	TRBJ1-1
CASSQGPLGFTEAFF	TRBV14	TRBJ1-1
CASSAGLALDTQYF	TRBV11-3	TRBJ2-3